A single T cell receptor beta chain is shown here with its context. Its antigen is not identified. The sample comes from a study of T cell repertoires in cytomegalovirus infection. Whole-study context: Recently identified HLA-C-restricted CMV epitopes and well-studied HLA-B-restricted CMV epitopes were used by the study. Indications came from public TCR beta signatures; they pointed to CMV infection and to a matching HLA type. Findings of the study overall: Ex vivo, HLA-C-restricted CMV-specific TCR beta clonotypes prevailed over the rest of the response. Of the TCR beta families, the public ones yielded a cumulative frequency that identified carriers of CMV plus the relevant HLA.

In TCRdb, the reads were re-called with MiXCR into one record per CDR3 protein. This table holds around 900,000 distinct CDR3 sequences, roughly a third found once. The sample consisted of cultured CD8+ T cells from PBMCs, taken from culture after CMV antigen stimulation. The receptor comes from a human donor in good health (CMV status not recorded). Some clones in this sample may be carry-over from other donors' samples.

The DNA for the CDR3 is TGTGCCAGCAGCTTCGTGGGACGCCCGAACACTGAAGCTTTCTTT. Its protein is CASSFVGRPNTEAFF. The V call is TRBV7-9, the J call TRBJ1-1, with D possibly matching TRBD1 (5 bases). The CDR3 runs 15 residues. Germline values: CDR1 SEHNR, CDR2 FQNEAQ (reference sequence). Trimming took off 3 bases at V and 1 base at J, with 12 bases between the two ends.